The next 10 T cell receptor beta chains were all read from a single sample in a study of OX40 agonist ivuxolimab in advanced cancers. Some clones are missing from TCRdb's copy, which holds only in-frame ones; the method was immunoSEQ multiplex PCR. Of under 150,000 clones in the sample, 80% to 90% are singletons; the top ten hold about 0.55%. The sequences come from CD4+ or CD8+ T cells sorted from blood, collected in a trial of the OX40 agonist ivuxolimab. Source of these receptors: an adult with an advanced solid tumor such as melanoma, head and neck, liver or kidney cancer.

The chain recombines TRBV27 with TRBJ2-7; 7 bases align to TRBD1. The ends lost 10 bases at V and 0 bases at J; junction bases unmatched: 6. Germline CDR1 reads MNHEY; CDR2 reads SMNVEV (reference sequence). The CDR3 covers 13 residues. CDR3 nucleotide sequence: TGTGCCACCCGGACAGGCGGCTCCTACGAGCAGTACTTC. Protein product: CATRTGGSYEQYF.

This chain links TRBV6-4 with TRBJ1-2, with D possibly TRBD1 on 6 matching bases. CDR3 length: 12 amino acids. Looked up from germline, CDR1 is MRHNA and CDR2 is SNTAGT. Trimming shortened V by 4 bases and J by 7 bases, and 10 bases separated the two germline ends. CDR3 DNA sequence: TGTGCCAGCAGTGGAGGGGGAAGTGGCTACACCTTC. Its translation is CASSGGGSGYTF.

The CDR3 DNA sequence: TGCGCCAGCAGTGGCCAGGGCGACGAGCAGTACTTC. The encoded protein is CASSGQGDEQYF. The chain uses TRBV10-2 and TRBJ2-7, with D perhaps matching TRBD1 (5 bases). V dropped 4 bases and J dropped 5 bases, with 9 bases sitting between them. This CDR3 is built from 12 residues. CDR1 is WSHSY, CDR2 SAAADI, per germline.

The chain is built from TRBV14 and TRBJ1-2; D remains ambiguous. Deletions cut 1 base from V and 4 bases from J, with 7 bases between. The CDR3 covers 13 residues. Germline V gene sequence: CDR1 SGHDN, CDR2 FVKESK. As DNA, the CDR3 is TGTGCCAGCAGCCAAGTCGGTGGCTATGGCTACACCTTC. It specifies CASSQVGGYGYTF.

V gene TRBV7-9 combines with J gene TRBJ1-6; TRBD1 is a possible D gene (5 bases). Germline loops: CDR1 SEHNR, CDR2 FQNEAQ (reference sequence). The CDR3 covers 17 residues. Trimming shortened V by 2 bases and J by 0 bases, and 11 bases separated the two germline ends. This CDR3 is CASSLRSGSSYNSPLHF. In nucleotides, the CDR3 is TGTGCCAGCAGCTTAAGATCAGGGAGCTCCTATAATTCACCCCTCCACTTT.

J is TRBJ2-1 and V is TRBV27, with TRBD2 matching over 7 bases. The germline CDR1 and CDR2 sequences are MNHEY and SMNVEV (reference sequence). V was clipped by 3 bases and J by 0 bases; unmatched bases: 5. The CDR3 runs 16 residues. The CDR3 DNA sequence: TGTGCCAGCAGTTTGTGGGGGGGGAGCTCCTACAATGAGCAGTTCTTC. Its protein product is CASSLWGGSSYNEQFF.

The rearrangement uses TRBV18 and TRBJ2-1, with 12 nucleotides matching TRBD2. The length of the CDR3 is 15 residues. Looked up from germline, CDR1 is KGHSH and CDR2 is LQKENI. The V gene end was trimmed by 5 bases and the J gene end by 5 bases; junction bases not matched to a gene: 4. DNA of the CDR3: TGTGCCAGCTCATTTACTAGCGGGGGGAACAATGAGCAGTTCTTC. As protein: CASSFTSGGNNEQFF.

The J gene is TRBJ2-5, the V gene TRBV27; D remains unclear. This CDR3 spans 15 amino acids. Trimming took 1 base from V and 5 from J, leaving 14 bases between them. CDR1 MNHEY and CDR2 SMNVEV come from the germline V gene (reference sequence). This CDR3 reads CASSLWVASVETQYF. The CDR3 nucleotides are TGTGCCAGCAGTTTATGGGTCGCCTCTGTGGAGACCCAGTACTTC.

The chain joins TRBV7-2 to TRBJ2-5; the match to TRBD2 covers 8 bases. CDR3 length: 17 residues. CDR1 and CDR2 from the germline V gene are SGHTA and FQGNSA. V was pared by 1 base and J by 2 bases, with 9 bases of the junction left unmatched. The CDR3 nucleotides read TGTGCCAGCAGCTTAGGACGCGGGGCGGGGGGACAAGAGACCCAGTACTTC. Translated: CASSLGRGAGGQETQYF.

The chain recombines TRBV5-6 with TRBJ1-6; D unresolved. The CDR3 sequence is 11 residues long. V lost 4 bases and J lost 5, with 1 base in between. Germline CDR1 reads SGHDT; CDR2 reads YYEEEE. The CDR3: CASSNNSPLHF. In nucleotides, the CDR3 is TGTGCCAGCAGCAATAATTCACCCCTCCACTTT.